This T cell receptor (beta chain) is from a study of OX40 agonist ivuxolimab in advanced cancers. For the study at large: Cohort: more than 75% men, mean age about 60, aged roughly 23 to 79.

Assay used: immunoSEQ multiplex PCR; TCRdb lists only in-frame clones, some missing. The table lists fewer than 65,000 clones, approximately 91% of them singletons. About this clone itself: Its antigen is currently unknown.

Between the trimmed V and J ends, which lost 2 bases and 0 bases, there was a span of 9 bases. Germline CDR1 SGHRS, CDR2 YFSETQ. This CDR3 is built from 15 residues. Collection of blood occurred at baseline, at cycle 4 day 1, and at cycle 7 day 1. Study outcomes and limitations: It was also the case that some nonresponders had low normalized T-cell clonal expansion. The study observed clonal expansion of CD4+ and CD8+ blood T cells by week 6 at 0.1 to 3.0 mg/kg.

This sample comprised CD4+ or CD8+ T cells sorted from blood, obtained in a trial of the OX40 agonist ivuxolimab. This receptor was identified in an adult with an advanced solid tumor such as melanoma, head and neck, liver or kidney cancer. This sequence joins TRBV5-1 and TRBJ2-1, with D possibly matching TRBD2 (6 bases). CDR3 nucleotide sequence: TGCGCCAGCAGCTTCGACGGGAGCTCCTACAATGAGCAGTTCTTC. As protein: CASSFDGSSYNEQFF.